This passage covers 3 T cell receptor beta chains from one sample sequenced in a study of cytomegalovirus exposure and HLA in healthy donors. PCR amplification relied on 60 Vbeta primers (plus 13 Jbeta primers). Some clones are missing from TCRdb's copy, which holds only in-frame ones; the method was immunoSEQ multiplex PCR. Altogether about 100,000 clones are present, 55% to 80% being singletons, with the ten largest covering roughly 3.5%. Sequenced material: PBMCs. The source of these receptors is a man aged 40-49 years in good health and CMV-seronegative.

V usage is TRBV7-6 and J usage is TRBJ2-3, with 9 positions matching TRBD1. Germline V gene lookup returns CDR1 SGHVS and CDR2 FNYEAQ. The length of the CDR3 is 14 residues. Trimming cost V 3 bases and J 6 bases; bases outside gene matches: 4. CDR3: CASSLRTGVDTQYF. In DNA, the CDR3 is TGTGCCAGCAGCTTGAGGACAGGGGTTGATACGCAGTATTTT.

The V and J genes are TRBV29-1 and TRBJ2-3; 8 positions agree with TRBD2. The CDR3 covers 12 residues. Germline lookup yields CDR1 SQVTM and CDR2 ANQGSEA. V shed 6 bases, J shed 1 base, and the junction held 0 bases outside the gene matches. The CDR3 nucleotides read TGCAGCGTGACTAGCGGCACAGATACGCAGTATTTT. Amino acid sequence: CSVTSGTDTQYF.

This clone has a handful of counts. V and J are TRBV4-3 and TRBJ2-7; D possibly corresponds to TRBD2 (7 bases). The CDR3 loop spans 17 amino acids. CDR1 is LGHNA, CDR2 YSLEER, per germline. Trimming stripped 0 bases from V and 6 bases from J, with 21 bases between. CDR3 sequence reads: CASSQDPPGGYKSEQYF. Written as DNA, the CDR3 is TGCGCCAGCAGCCAAGATCCCCCGGGGGGCTACAAGAGCGAGCAGTACTTC.